This is a list of T cell receptor beta chains from one sample in a study of beta chain features in type 1 diabetes. Only in-frame clones appear in the TCRdb table, and some are missing; sequencing was by immunoSEQ multiplex PCR. Among 640,000 or so clones listed, around 15% were seen once. The sequenced material came from naive CD4+ T cells from blood. The receptors originated from a man aged 18 to 30 with type 1 diabetes. The CDR3 runs from the conserved cysteine through the conserved F or W. The D gene is left open where the match is weak. For some rows the clone size is stated as once, few or many, or as a class when expanded; others skip it.

>few|TRBJ2-1|TRBD2|TRBV5-4
TGTGCCAGCAGCTCGGGTTGGACTAGCGGGCTGTACAATGAGCAGTTCTTC
CASSSGWTSGLYNEQFF
>-|TRBJ2-7|TRBD2|TRBV10-3
TGTGCCATCAGTTCACAGCGGGGCAAGTTAACCTACGAGCAGTACTTC
CAISSQRGKLTYEQYF
>-|TRBJ2-6|-|TRBV27
TGTGCCAGCAGTTTGGGGTCAGCTGGGGCCAACGTCCTGACTTTC
CASSLGSAGANVLTF
>once|TRBJ1-1|TRBD1|TRBV5-1
TGCGCCAGCAGCTTGGGGACAGGGCTTAACACTGAAGCTTTCTTT
CASSLGTGLNTEAFF
>few|TRBJ2-7|TRBD1|TRBV18
TGTGCCAGCTCACCCTCCGGGACAGGGTTAGTGGAGCAGTACTTC
CASSPSGTGLVEQYF
>few|TRBJ1-1|-|TRBV7-9
TGTGCCAGCAGCGGCCCGCGGGGCAGCCCATCTGAAGCTTTCTTT
CASSGPRGSPSEAFF
>-|TRBJ1-5|TRBD1|TRBV15
TGTGCCACCAGACCGGACAGGGACATATTTGGGCCCCAGCATTTT
CATRPDRDIFGPQHF
>-|TRBJ2-3|-|TRBV6-1
TGTGCCAGCGAGTTGACAGATACGCAGTATTTT
CASELTDTQYF
>-|TRBJ2-1|-|TRBV5-1
TGCGCCAGCAGCTTGGGTGGGTCAGGTATTTACAATGAGCAGTTCTTC
CASSLGGSGIYNEQFF
>few|TRBJ2-3|-|TRBV14
TGTGCCAGCAGCCCTCCGGGACGGCGCACAGATACGCAGTATTTT
CASSPPGRRTDTQYF
>-|TRBJ2-3|-|TRBV14
TGTGCCAGCAGCCAAGATAAAGGTGCCGGAGGAGATACGCAGTATTTT
CASSQDKGAGGDTQYF
>-|TRBJ2-5|-|TRBV4-1
TGCGCCAGCAGCCAAATTGCAACCGGGGCCCTCGGGAGAGAGACCCAGTACTTC
CASSQIATGALGRETQYF
>-|TRBJ1-2|-|TRBV9
TGTGCCAGCAGCGTAAACACCTATGGCTACACCTTC
CASSVNTYGYTF
>few|TRBJ1-2|-|TRBV18
TGTGCCAGCTCACCGAGGGACCGCACACCTGGCTACACCTTC
CASSPRDRTPGYTF
>few|TRBJ2-7|TRBD1|TRBV7-2
TGTGCCAGCAGCTCGGACAGGGGGAGCTACGAGCAGTACTTC
CASSSDRGSYEQYF
>few|TRBJ1-1|-|TRBV11-2
TGTGCCAGCAGCAGTCTAGGGGCTGAAGCTTTCTTT
CASSSLGAEAFF
>few|TRBJ1-1|TRBD1|TRBV28
TGTGCCAGCAGTTCAGGGGGCGGGGCTGAAGCTTTCTTT
CASSSGGGAEAFF
>-|TRBJ2-5|TRBD1|TRBV25-1
TGTGCCAGCAGTGCCCAGTTCCGGGACAGCCCTTCCAAAGAGACCCAGTACTTC
CASSAQFRDSPSKETQYF
>few|TRBJ2-2|-|TRBV7-9
TGTGCCAGCAGCTTAGGATCAGAAATCGGGGAGCTGTTTTTT
CASSLGSEIGELFF
>-|TRBJ1-2|-|TRBV4-1
TGCGCCAGCAGCCAAGGAGCAGGGCCACCCTATGGCTACACCTTC
CASSQGAGPPYGYTF
>-|TRBJ1-1|TRBD1|TRBV5-4
TGTGCCAGCAGCTCGGGCCGACAGGGGCCGAACACTGAAGCTTTCTTT
CASSSGRQGPNTEAFF
>few|TRBJ2-7|-|TRBV4-1
TGCGCCAGCAGCCAAGAAAATTCGGGTCCCTACGAGCAGTACTTC
CASSQENSGPYEQYF
>few|TRBJ2-7|TRBD1|TRBV4-1
TGCGCCAGCAGCCAACCCATAAGGGGGCGCGGGCACGAGCAGTACTTC
CASSQPIRGRGHEQYF
>many|TRBJ2-1|-|TRBV28
TGTGCCAGCAGTCCCAGAAGTTCTTACAATGAGCAGTTCTTC
CASSPRSSYNEQFF
>few|TRBJ2-7|-|TRBV10-3
TGTGCCATCACCAAGGAGGGCTACGAGCAGTACTTC
CAITKEGYEQYF
>few|TRBJ2-2|TRBD1|TRBV2
TGTGCCAGCAGTCGGACAGGGTATAACACCGGGGAGCTGTTTTTT
CASSRTGYNTGELFF
>-|TRBJ2-1|TRBD2|TRBV7-9
TGTGCCAGCAGCGCGGGACTAGCGGGAGTCAAGTTCTTC
CASSAGLAGVKFF
>-|TRBJ2-5|-|TRBV28
TGTGCCAGCAGTTTATTGGGGGTCGAGGAGACCCAGTACTTC
CASSLLGVEETQYF
>-|TRBJ2-7|-|TRBV9
TGTGCCAGCAGCGTAGGGCCGGGGAGCTCCTACGAGCAGTACTTC
CASSVGPGSSYEQYF
>-|TRBJ2-3|-|TRBV18
TGTGCCAGCTCACCCGGGACTGCTGAAGATACGCAGTATTTT
CASSPGTAEDTQYF
>-|TRBJ2-5|-|TRBV2
TGTGCCAGCCGCATTCAAGAGACCCAGTACTTC
CASRIQETQYF
>few|TRBJ2-5|TRBD1|TRBV6-5
TGTGCCGTACGACCGACAGGGGGAGTGGGGGAGACCCAGTACTTC
CAVRPTGGVGETQYF
>few|TRBJ1-3|TRBD1|TRBV30
TGTGCCTGGAGTACCGGACAGGGTTACTCTGGAAACACCATATATTTT
CAWSTGQGYSGNTIYF
>few|TRBJ2-1|-|TRBV7-8
TGTGCCAGCAGCACTCAGGGCTATGAGCAGTTCTTC
CASSTQGYEQFF
>few|TRBJ2-7|-|TRBV5-1
TGCGCCAGCAGCTCTGCGGGACCCTCCTACGAGCAGTACTTC
CASSSAGPSYEQYF
>few|TRBJ2-5|-|TRBV7-9
TGTGCCAGCAGCTTAACCCGAGAGACCCAGTACTTC
CASSLTRETQYF
>few|TRBJ1-1|-|TRBV25-1
TGTGCCAGCAGTGAGGTCTCTGAAGCTTTCTTT
CASSEVSEAFF
>-|TRBJ1-2|TRBD1|TRBV30
TGTGCCTGGACCGCCGGGACAGGGTTAAACTTAGGATATGGCTACACCTTC
CAWTAGTGLNLGYGYTF
>-|TRBJ2-1|TRBD2|TRBV18
TGTGCCAGCTCACCCCTACTAGCGGGGGACAATGAGCAGTTCTTC
CASSPLLAGDNEQFF
>few|TRBJ1-1|-|TRBV9
TGTGCCAGCAGCGTAGCCGTGAACACTGAAGCTTTCTTT
CASSVAVNTEAFF
>-|TRBJ2-7|TRBD1|TRBV28
TGTGCCAGCAGTGCGTCCGGGGGACAGGGGGCTTTCGAGCAGTACTTC
CASSASGGQGAFEQYF
>-|TRBJ2-1|-|TRBV28
TGTGCCACGTACACCCTACCCGACAATGAGCAGTTCTTC
CATYTLPDNEQFF